This entry lists 7 T cell receptor beta chains sequenced from one sample in a study of blood T cell repertoires in COVID-19. This table comes from immunoSEQ multiplex PCR, and its TCRdb copy is limited to in-frame clones, with some not included. Here the sample spans under 200,000 clones, just under 90% being singletons. Sequencing was done on a sample of peripheral blood. The receptors were gathered from a man aged 18 to 29 with active or convalescent COVID-19.

CDR3 DNA sequence: TGTGCCAGCAGCCAAGACAGCGGGGGGGTATACAATGAGCAGTTCTTC. It specifies CASSQDSGGVYNEQFF. The chain carries TRBV4-2 and TRBJ2-1; TRBD2 aligns across 10 bases. This CDR3 contains 16 residues. Germline V gene data show CDR1 as LGHNA and CDR2 as YNFKEQ. The trim removed 0 bases at V and 4 bases at J, leaving 3 bases unmatched.

This rearrangement joins TRBV27 to TRBJ1-1; a weak D match, TRBD1 (6 bases). Trimming removed 6 bases from V and 2 bases from J, with 16 bases in between. Looked up from germline, CDR1 is MNHEY and CDR2 is SMNVEV (reference sequence). The CDR3 covers 15 residues. This chain's CDR3 is CASSPPWTANTEAFF. In DNA form, the CDR3 reads TGTGCCAGCAGCCCCCCCTGGACAGCCAACACTGAAGCTTTCTTT.

The J gene is TRBJ1-1, the V gene TRBV10-1, with D maybe TRBD1 (6 bases). With 7 bases removed from V and 1 base from J, the gap between germline ends came to 16 bases. Germline V gene sequence: CDR1 WNHNN, CDR2 SYGVQD (reference sequence). The CDR3 sequence is 15 residues long. The CDR3 here is CASTPGGVGNTEAFF. The CDR3, as DNA: TGCGCCAGCACTCCGGGGGGCGTCGGGAACACTGAAGCTTTCTTT.

The chain couples TRBV7-6 to TRBJ1-3; no definite D call. Trimming removed 1 base from V and 0 bases from J, with 7 bases in between. The germline V gene encodes CDR1 SGHVS and CDR2 FNYEAQ. CDR3 length equals 15 residues. CDR3: CASSLEMSSGNTIYF. The CDR3 DNA reads as TGTGCCAGCAGCTTAGAGATGAGCTCTGGAAACACCATATATTTT.

V usage is TRBV24-1 and J usage is TRBJ2-7; D may be TRBD1 (5 bases). Germline assignment: CDR1 KGHDR and CDR2 SFDVKD. V dropped 4 bases and J dropped 2 bases, with 8 bases sitting between them. CDR3 length: 13 amino acids. This CDR3 reads CATSDPGTYEQYF. The DNA for the CDR3 is TGTGCCACCAGTGACCCAGGGACCTACGAGCAGTACTTC.

The CDR3 DNA sequence: TGTGCCAGCAGCCTGGACAGGGCGGGCCAAGAGACCCAGTACTTC. Residues: CASSLDRAGQETQYF. The chain carries TRBV7-9 and TRBJ2-5; TRBD1 agrees at 8 bases. The CDR3 spans 15 residues. Looked up from germline, CDR1 is SEHNR and CDR2 is FQNEAQ (reference sequence). The V gene end was trimmed by 5 bases and the J gene end by 1 base; junction bases not matched to a gene: 6.

The chain joins TRBV2 to TRBJ2-2; D is unclear. The CDR3 contains 15 residues. Trimming removed 8 bases at V and 2 bases at J, with 15 bases between. Germline loops: CDR1 SNHLY, CDR2 FYNNEI. The CDR3 bases are TGTGCCAGCCGGTCTTCAGGATACAACACCGGGGAGCTGTTTTTT. Protein product: CASRSSGYNTGELFF. Filled out from reference TRBV2 and TRBJ2-2, the complete variable domain reads EPEVTQTPSHQVTQMGQEVILRCVPISNHLYFYWYRQILGQKVEFLVSFYNNEISEKSEIFDDQFSVERPDGSNFTLKIRSTKLEDSAMYFCASRSSGYNTGELFFGEGSRLTVL.